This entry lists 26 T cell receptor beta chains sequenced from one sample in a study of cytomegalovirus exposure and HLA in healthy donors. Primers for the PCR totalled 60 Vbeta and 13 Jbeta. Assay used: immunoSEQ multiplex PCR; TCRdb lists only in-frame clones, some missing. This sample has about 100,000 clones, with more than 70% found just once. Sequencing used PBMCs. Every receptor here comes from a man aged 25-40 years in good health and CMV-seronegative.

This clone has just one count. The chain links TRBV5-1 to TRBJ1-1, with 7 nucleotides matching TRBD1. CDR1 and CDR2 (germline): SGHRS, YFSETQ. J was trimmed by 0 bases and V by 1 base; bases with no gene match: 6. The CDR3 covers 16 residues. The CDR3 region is CASSLMGTEMNTEAFF. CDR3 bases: TGCGCCAGCAGCTTGATGGGGACAGAGATGAACACTGAAGCTTTCTTT. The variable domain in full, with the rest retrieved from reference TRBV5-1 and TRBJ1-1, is KAGVTQTPRYLIKTRGQQVTLSCSPISGHRSVSWYQQTPGQGLQFLFEYFSETQRNKGNFPGRFSGRQFSNSRSEMNVSTLELGDSALYLCASSLMGTEMNTEAFFGQGTRLTVV.

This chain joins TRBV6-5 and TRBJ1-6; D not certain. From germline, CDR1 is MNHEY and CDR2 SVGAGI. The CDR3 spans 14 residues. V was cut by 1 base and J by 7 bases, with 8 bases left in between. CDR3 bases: TGTGCCAGCAGTTACTTGTCCGAGAATTCACCCCTCCACTTT. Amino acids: CASSYLSENSPLHF.

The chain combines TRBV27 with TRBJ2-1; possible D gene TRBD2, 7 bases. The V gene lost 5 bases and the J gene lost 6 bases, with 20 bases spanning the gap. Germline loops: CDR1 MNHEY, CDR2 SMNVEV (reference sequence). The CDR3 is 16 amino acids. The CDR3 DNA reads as TGTGCCAGCAGTCGGCCGGGGCGAGGGGGGGGCAATGAGCAGTTCTTC. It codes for CASSRPGRGGGNEQFF.

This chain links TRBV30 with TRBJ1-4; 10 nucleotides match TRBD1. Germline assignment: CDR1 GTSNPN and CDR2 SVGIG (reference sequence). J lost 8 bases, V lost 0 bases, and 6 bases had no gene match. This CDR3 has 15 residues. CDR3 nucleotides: TGTGCCTGGAGTGTACTCGGGACAGGGGAAGAAAAACTGTTTTTT. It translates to CAWSVLGTGEEKLFF.

CDR3 sequence (DNA): TGTGCCAGCAGAAAAGACTTGCATAATGAAAAACTGTTTTTT. This translates into CASRKDLHNEKLFF. The chain employs TRBV6-5 and TRBJ1-4; D is uncertain. CDR3 length equals 14 residues. V lost 6 bases and J lost 4, with 12 bases in between. Germline lookup yields CDR1 MNHEY and CDR2 SVGAGI.

The CDR3 spells CASSLERPPGNTIYF. The CDR3 nucleotides read TGCGCCAGCAGCTTGGAGAGGCCACCTGGAAACACCATATATTTT. The V and J genes are TRBV5-1 and TRBJ1-3; D is undetermined. The V and J ends lost 0 bases and 2 bases respectively, with 9 bases between them. Per the germline V gene, CDR1 is SGHRS and CDR2 is YFSETQ. The CDR3 length is 15 residues.

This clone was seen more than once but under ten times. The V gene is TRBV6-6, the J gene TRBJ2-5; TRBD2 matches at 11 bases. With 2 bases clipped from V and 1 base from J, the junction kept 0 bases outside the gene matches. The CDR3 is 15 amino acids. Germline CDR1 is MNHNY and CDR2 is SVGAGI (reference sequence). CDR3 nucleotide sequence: TGTGCCAGCAGTTACACTAGCGGGAGCCAAGAGACCCAGTACTTC. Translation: CASSYTSGSQETQYF.

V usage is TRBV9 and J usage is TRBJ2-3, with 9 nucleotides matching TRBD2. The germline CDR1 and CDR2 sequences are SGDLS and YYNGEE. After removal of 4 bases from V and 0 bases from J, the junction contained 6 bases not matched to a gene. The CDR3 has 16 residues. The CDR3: CASSSLAGSSTDTQYF. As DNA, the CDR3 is TGTGCCAGCAGCTCCCTAGCGGGATCTAGCACAGATACGCAGTATTTT.

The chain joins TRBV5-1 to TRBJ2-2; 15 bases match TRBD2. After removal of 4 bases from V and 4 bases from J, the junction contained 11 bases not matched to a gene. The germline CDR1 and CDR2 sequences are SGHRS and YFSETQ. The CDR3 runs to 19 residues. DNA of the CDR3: TGCGCCAGCAGCGCAAAAGGACTAGCGGGAGGGCCGGGCACCGGGGAGCTGTTTTTT. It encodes CASSAKGLAGGPGTGELFF.

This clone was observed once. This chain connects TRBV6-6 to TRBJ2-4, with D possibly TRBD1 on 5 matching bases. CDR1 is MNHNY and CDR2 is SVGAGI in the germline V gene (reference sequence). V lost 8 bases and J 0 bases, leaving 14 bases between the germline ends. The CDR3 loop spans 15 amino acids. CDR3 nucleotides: TGTGCCAGCTCATCAGTGGGGCAAGCCAAAAACATTCAGTACTTC. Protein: CASSSVGQAKNIQYF.

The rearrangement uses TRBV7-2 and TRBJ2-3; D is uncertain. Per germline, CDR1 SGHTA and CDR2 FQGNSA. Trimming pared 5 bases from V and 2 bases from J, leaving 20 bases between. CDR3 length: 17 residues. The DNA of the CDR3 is TGTGCCAGCAGCCTTCTCTTCCCGGGTCCTCCCACAGATACGCAGTATTTT. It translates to CASSLLFPGPPTDTQYF.

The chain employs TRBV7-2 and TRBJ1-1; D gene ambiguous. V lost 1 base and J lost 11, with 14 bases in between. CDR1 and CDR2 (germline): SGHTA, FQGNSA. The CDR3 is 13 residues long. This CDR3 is CASSLVPGETAFF. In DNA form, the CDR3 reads TGTGCCAGCAGCTTAGTCCCGGGTGAGACGGCTTTCTTT.

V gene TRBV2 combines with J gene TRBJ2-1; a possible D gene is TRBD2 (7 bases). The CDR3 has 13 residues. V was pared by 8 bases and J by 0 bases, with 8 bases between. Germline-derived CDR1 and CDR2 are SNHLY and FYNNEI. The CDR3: CASRGASYNEQFF. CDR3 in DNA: TGTGCCAGCCGGGGGGCCTCCTACAATGAGCAGTTCTTC.

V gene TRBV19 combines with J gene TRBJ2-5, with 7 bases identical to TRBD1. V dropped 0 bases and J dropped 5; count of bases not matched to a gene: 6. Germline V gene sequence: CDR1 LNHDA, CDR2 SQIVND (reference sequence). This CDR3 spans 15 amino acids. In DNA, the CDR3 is TGTGCCAGTAGTATAGACAGGGGGTCTTGGGAGACCCAGTACTTC. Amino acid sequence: CASSIDRGSWETQYF.

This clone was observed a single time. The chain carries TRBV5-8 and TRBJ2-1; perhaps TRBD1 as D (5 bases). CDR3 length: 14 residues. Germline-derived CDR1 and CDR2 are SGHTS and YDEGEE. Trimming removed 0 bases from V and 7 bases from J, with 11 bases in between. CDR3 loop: CASSLGRVRNEQFF. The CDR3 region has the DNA TGTGCCAGCAGCTTGGGCAGGGTCAGAAATGAGCAGTTCTTC. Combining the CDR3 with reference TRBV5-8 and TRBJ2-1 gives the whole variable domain EAGVTQSPTHLIKTRGQQATLRCSPISGHTSVYWYQQALGLGLQFLLWYDEGEERNRGNFPPRFSGRQFPNYSSELNVNALELEDSALYLCASSLGRVRNEQFFGPGTRLTVL.

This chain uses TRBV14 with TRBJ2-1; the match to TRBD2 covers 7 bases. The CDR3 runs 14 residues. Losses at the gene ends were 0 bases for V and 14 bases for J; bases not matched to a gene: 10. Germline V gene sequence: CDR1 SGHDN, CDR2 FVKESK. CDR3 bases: TGTGCCAGCAGCCAAGATTTGGGACTACCCCTGGAGTTCTTC. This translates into CASSQDLGLPLEFF.

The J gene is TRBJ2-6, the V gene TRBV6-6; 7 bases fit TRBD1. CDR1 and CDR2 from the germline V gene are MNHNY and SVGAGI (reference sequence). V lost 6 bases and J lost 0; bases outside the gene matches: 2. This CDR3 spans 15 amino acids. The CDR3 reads CASSWTGSGANVLTF. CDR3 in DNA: TGTGCCAGCAGCTGGACAGGCTCTGGGGCCAACGTCCTGACTTTC.

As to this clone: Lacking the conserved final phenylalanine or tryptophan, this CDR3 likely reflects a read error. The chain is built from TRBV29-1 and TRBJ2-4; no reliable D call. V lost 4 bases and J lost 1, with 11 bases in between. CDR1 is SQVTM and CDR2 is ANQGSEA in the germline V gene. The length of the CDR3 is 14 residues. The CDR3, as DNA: TGCAGCGTTGCCCCATTGGTGGCCAAAAACATTCAGTACCTC. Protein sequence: CSVAPLVAKNIQYL.

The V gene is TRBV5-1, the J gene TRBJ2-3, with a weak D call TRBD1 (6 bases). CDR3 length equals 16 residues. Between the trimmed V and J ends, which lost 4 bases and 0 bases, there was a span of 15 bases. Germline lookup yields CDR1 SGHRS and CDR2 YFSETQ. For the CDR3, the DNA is TGCGCCAGCAGCCCCGGACAGCACTCTAGCACAGATACGCAGTATTTT. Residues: CASSPGQHSSTDTQYF. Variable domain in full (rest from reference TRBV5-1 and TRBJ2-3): KAGVTQTPRYLIKTRGQQVTLSCSPISGHRSVSWYQQTPGQGLQFLFEYFSETQRNKGNFPGRFSGRQFSNSRSEMNVSTLELGDSALYLCASSPGQHSSTDTQYFGPGTRLTVL.

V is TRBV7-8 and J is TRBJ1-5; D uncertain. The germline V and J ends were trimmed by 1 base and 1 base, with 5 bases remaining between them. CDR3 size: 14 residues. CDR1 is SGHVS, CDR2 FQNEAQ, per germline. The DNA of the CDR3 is TGTGCCAGCAGCTTAGTATCGAGCAATCAGCCCCAGCATTTT. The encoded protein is CASSLVSSNQPQHF.

The CDR3 sequence is CAWSRDRGTNQPQHF. The DNA of the CDR3 is TGTGCCTGGAGCCGGGACAGGGGAACGAATCAGCCCCAGCATTTT. This chain uses TRBV30 with TRBJ1-5; 10 bases are shared with TRBD1. From germline, CDR1 is GTSNPN and CDR2 SVGIG (reference sequence). The CDR3 runs 15 residues. Trimming at V came to 3 bases and at J to 4 bases, leaving 6 bases not matched to a gene. The full variable domain, rest sourced from reference TRBV30 and TRBJ1-5, is SQTIHQWPATLVQPVGSPLSLECTVEGTSNPNLYWYRQAAGRGLQLLFYSVGIGQISSEVPQNLSASRPQDRQFILSSKKLLLSDSGFYLCAWSRDRGTNQPQHFGDGTRLSIL.

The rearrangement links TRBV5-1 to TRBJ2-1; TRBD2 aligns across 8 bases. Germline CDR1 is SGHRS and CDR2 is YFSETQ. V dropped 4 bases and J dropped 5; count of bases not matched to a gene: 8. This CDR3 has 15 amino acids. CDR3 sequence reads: CASSGIAGKHNEQFF. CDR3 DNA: TGCGCCAGCAGCGGGATAGCGGGGAAACACAATGAGCAGTTCTTC.

CDR3 DNA: TGTGCCAGAAGCCCCTTCGGGAGGAGCACAGATACGCAGTATTTT. This encodes CARSPFGRSTDTQYF. The chain uses TRBV5-3 and TRBJ2-3, with 7 positions matching TRBD2. TRBV5-3 is annotated as an ORF whose role is uncertain. This CDR3 has 15 amino acids. V was clipped by 4 bases and J by 0 bases; unmatched bases: 5.

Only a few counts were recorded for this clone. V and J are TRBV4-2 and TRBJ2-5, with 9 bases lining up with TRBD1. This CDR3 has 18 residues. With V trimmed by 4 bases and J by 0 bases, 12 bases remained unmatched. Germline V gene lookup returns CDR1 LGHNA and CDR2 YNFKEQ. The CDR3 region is CASSRVFLGQGDQETQYF. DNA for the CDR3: TGTGCCAGCAGCCGAGTGTTCCTGGGACAGGGCGACCAAGAGACCCAGTACTTC.

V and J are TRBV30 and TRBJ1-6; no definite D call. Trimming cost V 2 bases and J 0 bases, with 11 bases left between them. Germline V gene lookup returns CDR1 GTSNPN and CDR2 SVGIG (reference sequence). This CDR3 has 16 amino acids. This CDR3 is CAWSPLGSSYNSPLHF. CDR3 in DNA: TGTGCCTGGAGTCCTCTGGGGAGCTCCTATAATTCACCCCTCCACTTT.

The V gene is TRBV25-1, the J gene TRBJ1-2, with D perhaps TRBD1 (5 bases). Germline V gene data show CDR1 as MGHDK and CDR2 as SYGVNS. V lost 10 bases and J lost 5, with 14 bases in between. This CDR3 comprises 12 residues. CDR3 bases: TGTGCCACGCGTGGGGGGGGTTATGGCTACACCTTC. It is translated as CATRGGGYGYTF.